This TCR beta chain was documented in a study of T cell clonality in common variable immunodeficiency. The study's findings and limits: In common variable immunodeficiency, TCR beta chains reportedly carried fewer deletions and N-nucleotide insertions.

This clone was seen repeatedly, ten times or more. Its specificity is not known. The read stops 3 residues short of the end of the CDR3; the missing end is completed from the germline J gene. Blood samples were heparinized, about 4.5 to 8 ml per donor. The assay was immunoSEQ multiplex PCR, and TCRdb's table has in-frame clones only and misses some. This record lists tens of thousands of clones, none seen once only, and the top ten clones contain roughly 6%. Per germline, CDR1 SNHLY and CDR2 FYNNEI. CDR3 length: 13 amino acids. The receptor comes from a human donor with common variable immunodeficiency. This rearrangement joins TRBV2 to TRBJ2-4; 7 bases agree with TRBD2. The sequencing sample was made of peripheral blood mononuclear cells. The CDR3 spells CASSVPRLAAQYF. The CDR3 bases that were read are TGTGCCAGCAGTGTCCCCCGACTAGCCGCT.